Each of the 14 T cell receptor beta chains below was sequenced from the same sample in a study of tumor and adjacent non-tumor tissue in lung cancer (dated by TCRdb to 2016 to 2018). Library preparation used multiplex PCR. Reads for this sample came from an Illumina HiSeq 2500. TCRbeta libraries were constructed through three rounds of nested PCR with primers (Table S4) according to protocols modified from ARM-PCR. TCRdb took the public reads, trimmed them with fastp at Q25, ran MiXCR for clone calling and kept in-frame beta chains. Entries are consolidated by CDR3 protein sequence, retaining the most common genes and DNA. In this sample the table shows some 99,000 distinct CDR3 sequences, 75% of which occur a single time. Of the sample, 37% is held by the ten largest clones. RNA was extracted from bulk unsorted tissue and checked for quality with a NanoDrop ND-1000 and an Agilent 2100. Sample: lung tumor tissue. These receptors originate from a woman aged 60-70 years with non-small cell lung cancer.

This chain links TRBV11-2 with TRBJ2-2; D perhaps matches TRBD2 (6 bases). The V gene's germline CDR1 is SGHAT and CDR2 FQNNGV. This CDR3 is 14 amino acids long. V dropped 9 bases and J dropped 6 bases, with 17 bases sitting between them. The CDR3 bases are TGTGCCAGTAGCCTCCGACTAGTTTCCGGGGAGCTGTTTTTT. Protein product: CASSLRLVSGELFF.

A remark on this clonotype: An end of the junction differs from the germline gene, which may be a read error. The chain uses TRBV11-2 and TRBJ2-7, with 7 bases that match TRBD2. The CDR3 length is 15 residues. CDR1 and CDR2 (germline): SGHAT, FQNNGV. Written as DNA, the CDR3 is TGTGCCAGCAGCTACGGGACTGGCGGGAGCTATGAGCTGTACTTC. Residues: CASSYGTGGSYELYF.

On this clonotype itself: One junction end disagrees with the germline gene, perhaps due to a read error. Here the CDR3 reads CASSLGPLALSYNEKFF. CDR3 DNA: TGTGCCAGCAGCTTAGGCCCACTAGCATTATCCTACAATGAGAAGTTTTTC. The V and J genes are TRBV11-3 and TRBJ2-1; the D gene is possibly TRBD2 (6 bases). This CDR3 region has 17 residues. Per the germline V gene, CDR1 is SGHNT and CDR2 is YENEEA.

Turning to this clonotype: Germline and junction disagree at one end, which may indicate a read error. J is TRBJ2-5 and V is TRBV6-5; 8 nucleotides match TRBD2. CDR1 is MNHEY and CDR2 is SVGAGI in the germline V gene. CDR3 length: 13 residues. Here the CDR3 reads CVSKAGVEETQYF. In DNA form, the CDR3 reads TGTGTCAGCAAAGCGGGAGTAGAAGAGACCCAGTACTTT.

There are many counts of this clonotype. V and J are TRBV28 and TRBJ1-6; 7 bases map to TRBD1. Germline V gene sequence: CDR1 MDHEN, CDR2 SYDVKM. V dropped 3 bases and J dropped 3; count of bases not matched to a gene: 5. The CDR3 runs to 16 residues. The CDR3 nucleotides are TGTGCCAGCAGTTTTTTCGCAGGGGGCTATAATTCACCCCTCCACTTT. Amino acid sequence: CASSFFAGGYNSPLHF.

Ten or more counts support this clonotype. The chain employs TRBV6-1 and TRBJ1-5; possibly TRBD1 for D (5 bases). The germline V gene has CDR1 MNHNS and CDR2 SASEGT. The V end lost 4 bases, the J end lost 3 bases, and 10 bases lay between the germline ends. The CDR3 runs to 14 residues. The chain's CDR3 is CASSGTSINQPQHF. The CDR3 coding sequence is TGTGCCAGCAGTGGGACATCCATCAATCAGCCCCAGCATTTT.

The J gene is TRBJ2-5, the V gene TRBV6-5; D possibly matches TRBD1 or TRBD2 (5 bases each). The CDR3 extends over 15 amino acids. V was shortened by 0 bases and J by 8 bases, with 16 bases between the two germline ends. Germline V gene data show CDR1 as MNHEY and CDR2 as SVGAGI. CDR3 DNA: TGTGCCAGCAGTTACTCAGGGCATGGGGGAGAAACCCAGTACTTC. As protein: CASSYSGHGGETQYF.

About this clonotype itself: A read error may account for a junction end that differs from germline. The V and J genes are TRBV6-5 and TRBJ2-7, with 8 bases lining up with TRBD1. Germline lookup yields CDR1 MNHEY and CDR2 SVGAGI. The CDR3 contains 16 residues. CDR3 amino acids: CANSTPHGRGLSEQYF. CDR3 sequence (DNA): TGTGCCAACAGTACCCCCCACGGCAGGGGGCTAAGCGAGCAGTACTTC.

In the case of this clonotype: At one end the junction does not follow the germline gene, possibly because of a read error. The genes are TRBV7-9 and TRBJ2-1; D is possibly TRBD2 (5 bases). Germline CDR1 SEHNR, CDR2 FQNEAQ (reference sequence). This CDR3 region has 12 residues. CDR3 region: CASTTFGGEQFF. CDR3 nucleotide sequence: TGTGCTAGCACTACATTCGGAGGAGAGCAGTTCTTC. Drawing the rest from reference TRBV7-9 and TRBJ2-1, the complete variable domain is DTGVSQNPRHKITKRGQNVTFRCDPISEHNRLYWYRQTLGQGPEFLTYFQNEAQLEKSRLLSDRFSAERPKGSFSTLEIQRTEQGDSAMYLCASTTFGGEQFFGPGTRLTVL.

In its sample, this clonotype was seen many times. This chain joins TRBV20-1 and TRBJ1-5; D remains ambiguous. The V and J ends lost 5 bases and 0 bases respectively, with 8 bases between them. CDR3 length equals 13 residues. Germline-derived CDR1 and CDR2 are DFQATT and SNEGSKA (reference sequence). CDR3 in amino acids: CSAFVTSNQPQHF. DNA of the CDR3: TGCAGTGCTTTCGTGACTAGCAATCAGCCCCAGCATTTT.

The chain carries TRBV28 and TRBJ2-7; D not resolved. CDR1 and CDR2 from the germline V gene are MDHEN and SYDVKM. This CDR3 has 14 amino acids. The CDR3 coding sequence is TGTGCAGGCAGTTTGCTTCTCAGCTCCTACGAGCAGTACTTC. It yields the protein CAGSLLLSSYEQYF.

The sample holds a few counts of this clonotype. The junction departs from germline at one end; a sequencing error may be responsible. The gene calls are TRBV20-1 and TRBJ2-7, with 7 bases identical to TRBD1. CDR1 and CDR2 (germline): DFQATT, SNEGSKA (reference sequence). CDR3 length equals 15 residues. CDR3: CSARDMGTDIYELYF. CDR3 nucleotide sequence: TGCAGTGCTAGAGATATGGGGACAGATATCTACGAGCTGTACTTC.

This clonotype was counted many times. The chain joins TRBV5-1 to TRBJ1-1; the D gene is possibly TRBD1 (6 bases). The V end was cut by 4 bases, the J end by 1 base, with 11 bases between. Germline V gene lookup returns CDR1 SGHRS and CDR2 YFSETQ. The CDR3 extends over 14 amino acids. CDR3 nucleotides: TGCGCCAGCAGCCAACAGGGATCGAACACTGAAGCTTTCTTT. It translates to CASSQQGSNTEAFF.

On this clonotype itself: The conserved final phenylalanine or tryptophan is absent from the CDR3, which likely points to a read error. V gene TRBV4-3 combines with J gene TRBJ2-3; TRBD2 matches 13 bases. This CDR3 comprises 15 residues. The germline gives CDR1 LGHNA, CDR2 YSLEER. CDR3 bases: TGCGCTAGCAGTCAAGGGACTAGCGGGGCAGATACGCAGTATTCT. As protein: CASSQGTSGADTQYS.